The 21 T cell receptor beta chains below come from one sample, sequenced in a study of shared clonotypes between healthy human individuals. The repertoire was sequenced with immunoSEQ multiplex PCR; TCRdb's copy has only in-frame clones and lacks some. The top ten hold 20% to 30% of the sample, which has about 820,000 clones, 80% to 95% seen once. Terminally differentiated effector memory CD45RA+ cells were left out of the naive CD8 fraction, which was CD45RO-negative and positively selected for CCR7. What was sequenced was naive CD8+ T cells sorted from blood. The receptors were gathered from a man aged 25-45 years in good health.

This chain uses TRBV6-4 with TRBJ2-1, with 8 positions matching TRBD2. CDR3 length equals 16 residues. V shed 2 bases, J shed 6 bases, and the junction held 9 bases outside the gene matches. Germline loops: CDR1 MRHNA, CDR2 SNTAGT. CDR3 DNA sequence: TGTGCCAGCAGTGACGGGGGCGGGAGGTTACCCAATGAGCAGTTCTTC. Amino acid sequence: CASSDGGGRLPNEQFF.

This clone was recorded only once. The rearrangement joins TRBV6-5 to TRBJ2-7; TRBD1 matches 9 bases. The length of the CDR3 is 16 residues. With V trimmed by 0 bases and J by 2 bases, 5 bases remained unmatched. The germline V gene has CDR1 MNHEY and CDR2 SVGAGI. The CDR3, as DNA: TGTGCCAGCAGTTACTCGACGGGACAGGGACCCTACGAGCAGTACTTC. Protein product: CASSYSTGQGPYEQYF.

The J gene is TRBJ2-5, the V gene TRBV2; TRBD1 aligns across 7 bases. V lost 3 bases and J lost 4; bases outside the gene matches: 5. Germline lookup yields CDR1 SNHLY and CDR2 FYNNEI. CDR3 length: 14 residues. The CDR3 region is CASSDTAGGETQYF. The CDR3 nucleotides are TGTGCCAGCAGTGACACGGCAGGGGGAGAGACCCAGTACTTC.

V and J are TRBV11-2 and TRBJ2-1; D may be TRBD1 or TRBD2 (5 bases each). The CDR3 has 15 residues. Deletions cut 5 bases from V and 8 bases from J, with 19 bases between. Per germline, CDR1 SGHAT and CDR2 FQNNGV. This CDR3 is CASSHRDPGKDEQFF. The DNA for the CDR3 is TGTGCCAGCAGCCACCGGGACCCGGGGAAAGATGAGCAGTTCTTC.

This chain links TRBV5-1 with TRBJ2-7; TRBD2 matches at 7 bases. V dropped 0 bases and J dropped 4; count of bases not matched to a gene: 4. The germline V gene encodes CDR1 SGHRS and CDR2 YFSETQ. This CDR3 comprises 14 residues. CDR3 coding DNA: TGCGCCAGCAGCTTGGAAGCTAGCGGATACGAGCAGTACTTC. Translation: CASSLEASGYEQYF. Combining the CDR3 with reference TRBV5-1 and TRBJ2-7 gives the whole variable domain KAGVTQTPRYLIKTRGQQVTLSCSPISGHRSVSWYQQTPGQGLQFLFEYFSETQRNKGNFPGRFSGRQFSNSRSEMNVSTLELGDSALYLCASSLEASGYEQYFGPGTRLTVT.

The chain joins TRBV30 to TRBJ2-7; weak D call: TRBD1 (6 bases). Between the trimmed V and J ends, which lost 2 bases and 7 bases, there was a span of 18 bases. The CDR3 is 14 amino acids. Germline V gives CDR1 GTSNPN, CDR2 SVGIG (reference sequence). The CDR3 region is CAWSPLNRAGEQYF. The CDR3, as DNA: TGTGCCTGGAGTCCCCTGAACAGGGCCGGGGAGCAGTACTTC. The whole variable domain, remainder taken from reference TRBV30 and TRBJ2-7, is SQTIHQWPATLVQPVGSPLSLECTVEGTSNPNLYWYRQAAGRGLQLLFYSVGIGQISSEVPQNLSASRPQDRQFILSSKKLLLSDSGFYLCAWSPLNRAGEQYFGPGTRLTVT.

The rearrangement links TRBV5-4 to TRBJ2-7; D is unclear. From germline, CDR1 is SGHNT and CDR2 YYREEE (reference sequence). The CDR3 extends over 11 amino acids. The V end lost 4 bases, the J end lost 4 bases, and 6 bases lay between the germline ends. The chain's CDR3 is CASSTGYEQYF. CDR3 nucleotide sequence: TGTGCCAGCAGCACGGGTTACGAGCAGTACTTC.

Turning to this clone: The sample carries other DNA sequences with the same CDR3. The DNA of the CDR3 is TGTGCCAGCAGCTTGGGTCTAGCGGCCACAGATACGCAGTATTTT. Protein sequence: CASSLGLAATDTQYF. The chain has TRBV5-4 and TRBJ2-3; 7 bases agree with TRBD2. Germline V CDR1 and CDR2: SGHNT, YYREEE (reference sequence). CDR3 length equals 15 residues. The V and J ends lost 0 bases and 2 bases, in that order; junction bases with no gene match: 3.

Written as DNA, the CDR3 is TGTGCCAGCAGCTTAGTTGTCAGGGGGTCCTACAATGAGCAGTTCTTC. Its protein is CASSLVVRGSYNEQFF. The chain links TRBV11-2 to TRBJ2-1; 7 bases are a match to TRBD1. The ends lost 1 base at V and 1 base at J; junction bases unmatched: 4. Germline values: CDR1 SGHAT, CDR2 FQNNGV. This CDR3 has 16 amino acids.

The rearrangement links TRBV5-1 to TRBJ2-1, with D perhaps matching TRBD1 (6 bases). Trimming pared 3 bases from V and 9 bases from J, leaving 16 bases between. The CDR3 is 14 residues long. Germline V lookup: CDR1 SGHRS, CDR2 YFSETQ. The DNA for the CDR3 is TGCGCCAGCAGCTCAAGCCTCACAGGGATTGAGCAGTTCTTC. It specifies CASSSSLTGIEQFF.

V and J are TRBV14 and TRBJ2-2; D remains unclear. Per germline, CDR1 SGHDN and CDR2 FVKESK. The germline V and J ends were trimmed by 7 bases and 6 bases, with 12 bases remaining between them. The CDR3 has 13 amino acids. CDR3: CASTDLVAGELFF. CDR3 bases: TGTGCCAGCACCGACCTAGTAGCCGGGGAGCTGTTTTTT.

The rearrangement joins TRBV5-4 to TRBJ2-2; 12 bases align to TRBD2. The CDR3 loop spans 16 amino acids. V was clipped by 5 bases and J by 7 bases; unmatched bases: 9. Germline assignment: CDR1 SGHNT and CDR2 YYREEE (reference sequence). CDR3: CASSSPSGRGIGELFF. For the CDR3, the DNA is TGTGCCAGCAGTTCTCCTAGCGGGAGGGGAATCGGGGAGCTGTTTTTT.

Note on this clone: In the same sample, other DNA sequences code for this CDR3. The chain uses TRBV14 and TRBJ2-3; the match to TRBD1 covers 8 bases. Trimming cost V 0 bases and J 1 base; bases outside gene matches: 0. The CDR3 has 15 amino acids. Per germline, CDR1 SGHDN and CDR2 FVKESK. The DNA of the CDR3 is TGTGCCAGCAGCCAAGACAGGGGGCGCACAGATACGCAGTATTTT. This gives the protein CASSQDRGRTDTQYF.

The CDR3 loop reads CASQLGTGYNEQFF. The CDR3 coding sequence is TGTGCCAGTCAACTTGGGACAGGCTACAATGAGCAGTTCTTC. The chain uses TRBV27 and TRBJ2-1; 8 nucleotides match TRBD1. Germline V gives CDR1 MNHEY, CDR2 SMNVEV (reference sequence). CDR3 length: 14 amino acids. Trimming took 9 bases from V and 3 from J; bases not matched to a gene: 7.

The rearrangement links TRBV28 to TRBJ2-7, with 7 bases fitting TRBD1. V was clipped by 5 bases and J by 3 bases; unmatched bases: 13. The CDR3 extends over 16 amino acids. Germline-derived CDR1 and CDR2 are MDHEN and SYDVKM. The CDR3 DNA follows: TGTGCCAGCAGTCCCGCCGGGACAGTTGTGAACTACGAGCAGTACTTC. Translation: CASSPAGTVVNYEQYF. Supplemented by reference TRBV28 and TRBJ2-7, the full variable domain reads DVKVTQSSRYLVKRTGEKVFLECVQDMDHENMFWYRQDPGLGLRLIYFSYDVKMKEKGDIPEGYSVSREKKERFSLILESASTNQTSMYLCASSPAGTVVNYEQYFGPGTRLTVT.

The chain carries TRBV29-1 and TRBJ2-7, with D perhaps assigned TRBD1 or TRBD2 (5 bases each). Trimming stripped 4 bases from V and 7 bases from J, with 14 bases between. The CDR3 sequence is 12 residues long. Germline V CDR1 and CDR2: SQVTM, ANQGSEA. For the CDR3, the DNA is TGCAGCGTTGTGGGACCGTTCGTGGAGCAGTACTTC. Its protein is CSVVGPFVEQYF.

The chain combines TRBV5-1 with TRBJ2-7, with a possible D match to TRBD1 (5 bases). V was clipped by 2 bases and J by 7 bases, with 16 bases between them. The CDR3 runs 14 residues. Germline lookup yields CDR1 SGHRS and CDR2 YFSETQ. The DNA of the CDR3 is TGCGCCAGCAGCTTTGGACAAAACACCCTGGAGCAGTACTTC. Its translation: CASSFGQNTLEQYF.

In nucleotides, the CDR3 is TGTGCCAGCAGTGAACCCAACAGTCCTAGCTACGAGCAGTACTTC. Amino acids: CASSEPNSPSYEQYF. This chain uses TRBV25-1 with TRBJ2-7; D unclear. The V gene lost 2 bases and the J gene lost 3 bases, with 14 bases spanning the gap. Per the germline V gene, CDR1 is MGHDK and CDR2 is SYGVNS. The CDR3 runs 15 residues.

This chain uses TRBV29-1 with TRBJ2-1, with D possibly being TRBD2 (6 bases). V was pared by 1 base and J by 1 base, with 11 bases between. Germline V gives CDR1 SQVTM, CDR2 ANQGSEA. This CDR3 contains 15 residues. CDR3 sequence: CSVEGGENSYNEQFF. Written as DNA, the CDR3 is TGCAGCGTTGAAGGGGGGGAGAATTCCTACAATGAGCAGTTCTTC.

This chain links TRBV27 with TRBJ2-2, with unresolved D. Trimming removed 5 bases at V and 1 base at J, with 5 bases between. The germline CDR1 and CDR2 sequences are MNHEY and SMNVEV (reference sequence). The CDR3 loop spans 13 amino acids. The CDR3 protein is CASSPMNTGELFF. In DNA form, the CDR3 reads TGTGCCAGCAGTCCCATGAACACCGGGGAGCTGTTTTTT.

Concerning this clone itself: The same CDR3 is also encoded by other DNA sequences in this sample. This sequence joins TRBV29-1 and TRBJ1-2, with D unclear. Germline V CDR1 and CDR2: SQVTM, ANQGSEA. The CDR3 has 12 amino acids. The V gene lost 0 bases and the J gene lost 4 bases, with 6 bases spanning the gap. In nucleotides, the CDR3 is TGCAGCGTTGAAGATCGCGCCTATGGCTACACCTTC. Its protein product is CSVEDRAYGYTF. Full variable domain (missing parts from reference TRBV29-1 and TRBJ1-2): SAVISQKPSRDICQRGTSLTIQCQVDSQVTMMFWYRQQPGQSLTLIATANQGSEATYESGFVIDKFPISRPNLTFSTLTVSNMSPEDSSIYLCSVEDRAYGYTFGSGTRLTVV.